This T cell receptor beta chain was sequenced in a study of CD8 T cells in Susac syndrome. This clonotype was seen once. RNA totalling roughly 0.45 to 1 ug underwent reverse transcription with random hexamers. TCRdb used MiXCR to reprocess the immunoSEQ multiplex PCR reads, holding one entry per CDR3 protein. The sample lists around 170,000 distinct CDR3 sequences, 85% to 95% occurring once. This CDR3 region has 18 residues. The ends lost 0 bases at V and 6 bases at J; junction bases unmatched: 7. Looked up from germline, CDR1 is SGHRS and CDR2 is YFSETQ. This TCR was recovered from a human donor with Susac syndrome. Material for sequencing was CD8+ T cells from PBMCs. The rearrangement links TRBV5-1 to TRBJ2-1; 15 nucleotides agree with TRBD2. For the CDR3, the DNA is TGCGCCAGCAGCTTGGTGGGACTAGCGGGGGGACCTTCCAATGAGCAGTTCTTC. As protein: CASSLVGLAGGPSNEQFF.